This is a list of T cell receptor beta chains from one sample in a study of T cell changes during pregnancy in multiple sclerosis. Clones were read by immunoSEQ multiplex PCR, and TCRdb kept only the in-frame ones, dropping some. The repertoire holds approximately 90,000 clones, with more than 85% as singletons. Source: peripheral blood, taken before pregnancy. Receptors originate from a female donor with multiple sclerosis, enrolled in a pregnancy study. The CDR3 runs from the conserved cysteine through the conserved F or W.

>TRBJ2-7|TRBV28
CASSSGREVYEQYF
>TRBJ1-3|TRBV9
CASSPPGTTGNTIYF
>TRBJ1-2|TRBV14
CASSQDEQYGYTF
>TRBJ2-7|TRBV5-1
CASSLAGGSSYEQYF
>TRBJ1-2|TRBV27
CASSLSGQGAFYGYTF
>TRBJ1-4|TRBV7-9
CASSLEGDTSDEKLFF
>TRBJ1-1|TRBV25-1
CASWGGQGTEAFF
>TRBJ1-1|TRBV9
CASSSEGGMNTEAFF
>TRBJ2-1|TRBV15
CATSRDTTSGSSYNEQFF
>TRBJ1-4|TRBV6-1
CASSLRQGLNEKLFF
>TRBJ2-7|TRBV7-6
CASSSPTGESSYEQYF
>TRBJ2-2|TRBV27
CASSLKAGVVGELFF
>TRBJ2-1|TRBV9
CASSEPGLAGEEQFF
>TRBJ2-5|TRBV7-2
CASSLAQRGGQTQYF
>TRBJ1-1|TRBV19
CASSITGGQDTEAFF
>TRBJ2-3|TRBV9
CASNRHPRDTQYF
>TRBJ2-1|TRBV9
CASGRGTFPNEQFF
>TRBJ1-2|TRBV7-6
CASSLAEGADGYTF
>TRBJ1-6|TRBV7-3
CASAGSYNSPLHF